One sample yielded the 19 T cell receptor beta chains listed below, sequenced in a study of ipilimumab plus nivolumab after autologous stem cell transplantation. This table comes from immunoSEQ multiplex PCR, and its TCRdb copy is limited to in-frame clones, with some not included. The top ten hold roughly 2% of the sample, which has over 80,000 clones, approximately 86% seen once. The material sequenced was PBMCs, taken in a trial of ipilimumab plus nivolumab as post-transplant consolidation. The receptors come from a male donor with diffuse large B-cell lymphoma.

The chain uses TRBV18 and TRBJ2-7; D may correspond to TRBD1 or TRBD2 (5 bases each). The CDR3 extends over 13 amino acids. Germline V lookup: CDR1 KGHSH, CDR2 LQKENI. V dropped 0 bases and J dropped 3 bases, with 6 bases sitting between them. CDR3 coding DNA: TGTGCCAGCTCACCACCTGGGGGCTACGAGCAGTACTTC. It encodes CASSPPGGYEQYF.

The chain couples TRBV5-1 to TRBJ2-5; D assignment may be TRBD1 or TRBD2 (6 bases each). CDR3 length: 15 residues. V lost 4 bases and J 2 bases, leaving 15 bases between the germline ends. Per the germline V gene, CDR1 is SGHRS and CDR2 is YFSETQ. CDR3 in DNA: TGCGCCAGCAGCGGGGGCCGGCGGGAACAAGAGACCCAGTACTTC. Its translation: CASSGGRREQETQYF.

V gene TRBV19 combines with J gene TRBJ2-2; TRBD1 matches 8 bases. The V and J ends lost 5 bases and 3 bases, in that order; junction bases with no gene match: 8. The CDR3 runs 16 residues. Germline V gives CDR1 LNHDA, CDR2 SQIVND (reference sequence). The CDR3 reads CASSGRDRPYTGELFF. CDR3 sequence (DNA): TGTGCCAGTAGTGGTCGGGACAGGCCCTACACCGGGGAGCTGTTTTTT.

V usage is TRBV7-8 and J usage is TRBJ2-4; D unresolved. Germline-derived CDR1 and CDR2 are SGHVS and FQNEAQ. The germline V and J ends were trimmed by 1 base and 2 bases, with 15 bases remaining between them. The CDR3 sequence is 17 residues long. DNA for the CDR3: TGTGCCAGCAGCTTAGAACGTACCGAATGGACCAAAAACATTCAGTACTTC. Protein sequence: CASSLERTEWTKNIQYF.

DNA for the CDR3: TGTGCCAGCTCCCCTTATGCAGGGACAGGGAAAGACGAGCAGTACTTC. Its translation is CASSPYAGTGKDEQYF. This rearrangement joins TRBV18 to TRBJ2-7, with TRBD1 matching over 9 bases. The V gene end was trimmed by 6 bases and the J gene end by 5 bases; junction bases not matched to a gene: 14. Germline V gene lookup returns CDR1 KGHSH and CDR2 LQKENI. The CDR3 is 16 residues long.

This clone was found once. The chain has TRBV19 and TRBJ1-5, with D perhaps TRBD1 (5 bases). Germline-derived CDR1 and CDR2 are LNHDA and SQIVND (reference sequence). Trimming shortened V by 4 bases and J by 4 bases, and 8 bases separated the two germline ends. This CDR3 spans 13 amino acids. The CDR3 nucleotides are TGTGCCAGTAGTAAGACAGCTAATCAGCCCCAGCATTTT. As protein: CASSKTANQPQHF.

The rearrangement links TRBV30 to TRBJ1-1; D remains unclear. Per germline, CDR1 GTSNPN and CDR2 SVGIG (reference sequence). The V and J ends lost 3 bases and 0 bases respectively, with 2 bases between them. The CDR3 is 11 amino acids. The CDR3 region has the DNA TGTGCCTGGAGCATGAACACTGAAGCTTTCTTT. This gives the protein CAWSMNTEAFF.

The chain links TRBV7-8 to TRBJ2-6; D call uncertain. Germline-derived CDR1 and CDR2 are SGHVS and FQNEAQ. The CDR3 sequence is 15 residues long. V lost 8 bases and J lost 1, with 12 bases in between. CDR3 region: CASVQGSSGANVLTF. CDR3 coding DNA: TGTGCCAGCGTGCAAGGGTCGTCTGGGGCCAACGTCCTGACTTTC.

The chain joins TRBV10-2 to TRBJ1-6; D is unresolved. Trimming took off 0 bases at V and 8 bases at J, with 17 bases between the two ends. The germline V gene encodes CDR1 WSHSY and CDR2 SAAADI. The CDR3 is 17 residues long. For the CDR3, the DNA is TGCGCCAGCAGTGAGTCGGGAGGGTTCATGGGATATTCACCCCTCCACTTT. Protein: CASSESGGFMGYSPLHF.

This clone was counted a few times. This chain joins TRBV7-2 and TRBJ1-5, with D tentatively TRBD1 (5 bases). Deletions cut 5 bases from V and 4 bases from J, with 12 bases between. CDR3 length: 14 residues. Germline V gives CDR1 SGHTA, CDR2 FQGNSA. The CDR3 region is CASSRDGGNQPQHF. In DNA form, the CDR3 reads TGTGCCAGCAGCCGGGACGGAGGGAATCAGCCCCAGCATTTT.

This clone was counted only a few times. The chain employs TRBV11-2 and TRBJ1-3; D remains ambiguous. The germline V gene has CDR1 SGHAT and CDR2 FQNNGV. The CDR3 is 19 amino acids. Trimming stripped 1 base from V and 0 bases from J, with 19 bases between. CDR3 nucleotides: TGTGCCAGCAGCTTAGCATGGGCCCGATCGGATCACTCTGGAAACACCATATATTTT. Residues: CASSLAWARSDHSGNTIYF.

CDR3 sequence (DNA): TGTGCCAGCCGACACAGGGTGAACAAAGAGACCCAGTACTTC. Translating gives CASRHRVNKETQYF. The chain combines TRBV6-4 with TRBJ2-5, with D possibly being TRBD1 (6 bases). Per the germline V gene, CDR1 is MRHNA and CDR2 is SNTAGT. Trimming removed 8 bases at V and 3 bases at J, with 16 bases between. CDR3 length: 14 amino acids.

Regarding this clone: The germline gene is not matched at one end of the junction; a read error may be the cause. This sequence joins TRBV7-7 and TRBJ2-5; 8 bases line up with TRBD1. CDR3 size: 15 residues. Germline V gives CDR1 SSHAT, CDR2 FNYEAQ (reference sequence). CDR3 loop: CASSSNRGRIETQYF. The CDR3 nucleotides are TGTGCTAGCAGCTCAAACAGGGGGAGGATAGAGACCCAGTACTTC.

This clone is a singleton in its sample. The CDR3 sequence: CASSLAMGAPQHF. For the CDR3, the DNA is TGTGCCAGCAGCTTAGCGATGGGGGCGCCCCAGCATTTT. The genes are TRBV7-9 and TRBJ1-5; a possible D gene is TRBD1 (6 bases). Germline lookup yields CDR1 SEHNR and CDR2 FQNEAQ (reference sequence). This CDR3 has 13 amino acids. Trimming took 0 bases from V and 9 from J, leaving 9 bases between them.

V and J are TRBV12-1 and TRBJ2-1. TRBV12-1 is given as a pseudogene. The CDR3 loop spans 15 amino acids. In DNA form, the CDR3 reads TGTGCCAGCAGCATACCGTCCCCAAGATACAATGAGCAGTTCTTC. Translating it yields CASSIPSPRYNEQFF.

The V gene is TRBV7-9, the J gene TRBJ2-2; 9 nucleotides align to TRBD2. CDR1 SEHNR and CDR2 FQNEAQ come from the germline V gene (reference sequence). This CDR3 comprises 15 residues. V was clipped by 5 bases and J by 5 bases; unmatched bases: 6. The CDR3 loop reads CASSRSGGTTGELFF. The CDR3, as DNA: TGTGCCAGCAGCAGAAGCGGGGGGACAACCGGGGAGCTGTTTTTT.

The rearrangement joins TRBV7-9 to TRBJ2-1, with unresolved D. V was clipped by 1 base and J by 7 bases, with 11 bases between them. The CDR3 has 14 amino acids. Per germline, CDR1 SEHNR and CDR2 FQNEAQ (reference sequence). CDR3 region: CASSLGNAGNEQFF. The CDR3 DNA reads as TGTGCCAGCAGCTTAGGCAATGCTGGTAATGAGCAGTTCTTC.

This clone was found once. The chain recombines TRBV2 with TRBJ2-5; 7 nucleotides match TRBD1. V dropped 4 bases and J dropped 2; count of bases not matched to a gene: 1. The CDR3 extends over 13 amino acids. Germline V gene data show CDR1 as SNHLY and CDR2 as FYNNEI. CDR3 protein: CASSVTGQETQYF. CDR3 DNA: TGTGCCAGCAGTGTGACAGGGCAAGAGACCCAGTACTTC.

This chain connects TRBV18 to TRBJ1-2; the D gene is possibly TRBD1 (5 bases). CDR3 size: 15 residues. The V end lost 3 bases, the J end lost 0 bases, and 11 bases lay between the germline ends. Germline values: CDR1 KGHSH, CDR2 LQKENI. CDR3 sequence (DNA): TGTGCCAGCTCACCCGGGGCGGAAGCTAACTATGGCTACACCTTC. Translating gives CASSPGAEANYGYTF.